These T cell receptor beta chains were read from a single sample in a study of shared clonotypes between healthy human individuals. Repertoires were generated with immunoSEQ multiplex PCR, while TCRdb's copy carries only in-frame clones and drops some. The sample carries 300,000 or so clones, around 74% recorded once. Sequencing used memory CD4+ T cells sorted from blood. These receptors came from a man between 25 and 39 years old in good health. CDR3s include the opening cysteine and the closing phenylalanine or tryptophan. A D gene is named only where the DNA matches it firmly. Where a row states a size, it is once, few, many or the class of an expanded clone; other rows omit it.

clone size: many; V gene: TRBV10-3; D gene: -; J gene: TRBJ2-5; CDR3 length: 14; CDR3 protein: CATQETFGPAAQYF; CDR3 DNA: TGTGCCACCCAAGAGACATTCGGACCCGCCGCCCAGTACTTC
clone size: -; V gene: TRBV29-1; D gene: -; J gene: TRBJ1-1; CDR3 length: 13; CDR3 protein: CSVDIGLNTEAFF; CDR3 DNA: TGCAGCGTTGATATAGGGCTGAACACTGAAGCTTTCTTT
clone size: -; V gene: TRBV6-5; D gene: -; J gene: TRBJ2-1; CDR3 length: 13; CDR3 protein: CASLMGELGEQFF; CDR3 DNA: TGTGCCAGCCTTATGGGGGAGTTGGGTGAGCAGTTCTTC
clone size: -; V gene: TRBV30; D gene: -; J gene: TRBJ2-1; CDR3 length: 13; CDR3 protein: CAWSAGLYNEQFF; CDR3 DNA: TGTGCCTGGAGTGCGGGACTTTACAATGAGCAGTTCTTC
clone size: -; V gene: TRBV5-1; D gene: -; J gene: TRBJ1-1; CDR3 length: 15; CDR3 protein: CASSLYKGRNTEAFF; CDR3 DNA: TGTGCCAGCAGCTTGTATAAGGGAAGGAACACTGAAGCTTTCTTT
clone size: -; V gene: TRBV7-9; D gene: -; J gene: TRBJ2-7; CDR3 length: 13; CDR3 protein: CASSSKGKYEQYF; CDR3 DNA: TGTGCCAGCAGCTCGAAGGGCAAATACGAGCAGTACTTC
clone size: -; V gene: TRBV4-3; D gene: -; J gene: TRBJ1-2; CDR3 length: 14; CDR3 protein: CASSQRTDGYGYTF; CDR3 DNA: TGCGCCAGCAGCCAGCGGACCGACGGCTATGGCTACACCTTC
clone size: -; V gene: TRBV5-1; D gene: TRBD1; J gene: TRBJ2-1; CDR3 length: 17; CDR3 protein: CASSLYQQGASNNEQFF; CDR3 DNA: TGCGCCAGCAGCCTCTACCAACAGGGGGCGTCGAACAATGAGCAGTTCTTC
clone size: -; V gene: TRBV7-2; D gene: -; J gene: TRBJ2-3; CDR3 length: 14; CDR3 protein: CASSLQGTTDTQYF; CDR3 DNA: TGTGCCAGCAGCTTACAGGGAACCACAGATACGCAGTATTTT
clone size: once; V gene: TRBV18; D gene: TRBD2; J gene: TRBJ2-1; CDR3 length: 16; CDR3 protein: CASSRTSGGTGNEQFF; CDR3 DNA: TGTGCCAGCTCACGGACTAGCGGGGGAACGGGGAATGAGCAGTTCTTC
clone size: -; V gene: TRBV19; D gene: -; J gene: TRBJ2-2; CDR3 length: 18; CDR3 protein: CASKTPTGQGRYTGELFF; CDR3 DNA: TGTGCCAGTAAAACCCCTACCGGGCAGGGGAGGTACACCGGGGAGCTGTTTTTT
clone size: few; V gene: TRBV11-2; D gene: -; J gene: TRBJ2-7; CDR3 length: 15; CDR3 protein: CASSYPPGQPYEQYF; CDR3 DNA: TGTGCCAGCAGCTACCCCCCCGGACAGCCGTACGAGCAGTACTTC
clone size: -; V gene: TRBV29-1; D gene: -; J gene: TRBJ1-2; CDR3 length: 13; CDR3 protein: CSVVILGVYGYTF; CDR3 DNA: TGCAGCGTTGTTATTCTTGGGGTCTATGGCTACACCTTC
clone size: -; V gene: TRBV2; D gene: TRBD2; J gene: TRBJ2-3; CDR3 length: 15; CDR3 protein: CASSEWGLFTDTQYF; CDR3 DNA: TGTGCCAGCAGTGAGTGGGGACTATTCACAGATACGCAGTATTTT
clone size: once; V gene: TRBV25-1; D gene: -; J gene: TRBJ2-5; CDR3 length: 14; CDR3 protein: CASSSSRGQETQYF; CDR3 DNA: TGTGCCAGCAGCTCCTCGAGGGGGCAAGAGACCCAGTACTTC
clone size: -; V gene: TRBV4-3; D gene: -; J gene: TRBJ2-7; CDR3 length: 14; CDR3 protein: CASSQTTASYEQYF; CDR3 DNA: TGCGCCAGCAGCCAGACGACAGCTTCCTACGAGCAGTACTTC
clone size: -; V gene: TRBV25-1; D gene: TRBD1; J gene: TRBJ2-1; CDR3 length: 17; CDR3 protein: CASSELGTGVRVTEQFF; CDR3 DNA: TGTGCCAGCAGTGAATTAGGGACAGGGGTTAGGGTTACTGAGCAGTTCTTC
clone size: -; V gene: TRBV29-1; D gene: -; J gene: TRBJ1-4; CDR3 length: 13; CDR3 protein: CSVSAATNEKLFF; CDR3 DNA: TGCAGCGTTTCAGCTGCAACTAATGAAAAACTGTTTTTT
clone size: -; V gene: TRBV6-6; D gene: TRBD1; J gene: TRBJ1-1; CDR3 length: 13; CDR3 protein: CASSRPGQGEAFF; CDR3 DNA: TGTGCCAGCAGTCGTCCGGGACAGGGAGAAGCTTTCTTT
clone size: -; V gene: TRBV10-3; D gene: TRBD2; J gene: TRBJ2-3; CDR3 length: 16; CDR3 protein: CAISTLAGGGTDTQYF; CDR3 DNA: TGTGCCATCAGTACACTAGCGGGAGGCGGGACAGATACGCAGTATTTT
clone size: few; V gene: TRBV9; D gene: -; J gene: TRBJ1-1; CDR3 length: 15; CDR3 protein: CASSVAIKPDTEAFF; CDR3 DNA: TGTGCCAGCAGCGTAGCTATAAAACCTGACACTGAAGCTTTCTTT
clone size: -; V gene: TRBV29-1; D gene: TRBD1; J gene: TRBJ1-1; CDR3 length: 13; CDR3 protein: CSVEGQLNTEAFF; CDR3 DNA: TGCAGCGTCGAGGGACAGCTAAACACTGAAGCTTTCTTT
clone size: -; V gene: TRBV19; D gene: -; J gene: TRBJ2-1; CDR3 length: 13; CDR3 protein: CASSIGRRDEQFF; CDR3 DNA: TGTGCCAGTAGTATCGGTCGGCGCGATGAGCAGTTCTTC
clone size: -; V gene: TRBV29-1; D gene: -; J gene: TRBJ2-7; CDR3 length: 12; CDR3 protein: CSAAVTGAEQYF; CDR3 DNA: TGCAGCGCCGCCGTAACGGGAGCCGAGCAGTACTTC
clone size: once; V gene: TRBV5-1; D gene: -; J gene: TRBJ2-2; CDR3 length: 15; CDR3 protein: CASSSGDRNTGELFF; CDR3 DNA: TGCGCCAGCAGCTCGGGGGACAGGAACACCGGGGAGCTGTTTTTT
clone size: -; V gene: TRBV11-2; D gene: TRBD1; J gene: TRBJ1-4; CDR3 length: 13; CDR3 protein: CASSFTGVEKLFF; CDR3 DNA: TGTGCCAGCAGCTTTACAGGGGTTGAAAAACTGTTTTTT
clone size: -; V gene: TRBV19; D gene: -; J gene: TRBJ1-5; CDR3 length: 14; CDR3 protein: CASSIVPGNQPQHF; CDR3 DNA: TGTGCCAGTAGTATAGTGCCAGGCAATCAGCCCCAGCATTTT
clone size: -; V gene: TRBV4-1; D gene: -; J gene: TRBJ2-4; CDR3 length: 20; CDR3 protein: CASSQGVAGPDPLAKNIQYF; CDR3 DNA: TGCGCCAGCAGCCAAGGGGTTGCGGGGCCAGATCCTTTAGCCAAAAACATTCAGTACTTC
clone size: -; V gene: TRBV28; D gene: TRBD1; J gene: TRBJ2-1; CDR3 length: 15; CDR3 protein: CASSGNRGRTNEQFF; CDR3 DNA: TGTGCCAGCAGTGGGAACAGGGGGCGCACGAATGAGCAGTTCTTC
clone size: -; V gene: TRBV7-6; D gene: -; J gene: TRBJ1-2; CDR3 length: 13; CDR3 protein: CASSLGHLYGYTF; CDR3 DNA: TGTGCCAGCAGCTTAGGGCACCTTTATGGCTACACCTTC
clone size: -; V gene: TRBV7-2; D gene: TRBD1; J gene: TRBJ1-4; CDR3 length: 15; CDR3 protein: CASSSDRATNEKLFF; CDR3 DNA: TGTGCCAGCAGCTCCGACAGGGCAACTAATGAAAAACTGTTTTTT
clone size: -; V gene: TRBV21-1; D gene: -; J gene: TRBJ2-7; CDR3 length: 12; CDR3 protein: CASSGPTTEQYF; CDR3 DNA: TGTGCCAGCAGCGGGCCCACGACCGAGCAGTACTTC
clone size: -; V gene: TRBV6-6; D gene: -; J gene: TRBJ1-4; CDR3 length: 14; CDR3 protein: CASSRAELNEKLFF; CDR3 DNA: TGTGCCAGCTCTCGTGCAGAGCTGAATGAAAAACTGTTTTTT
clone size: -; V gene: TRBV7-2; D gene: TRBD1; J gene: TRBJ1-5; CDR3 length: 16; CDR3 protein: CASSLLGTGGLRPQHF; CDR3 DNA: TGTGCCAGCAGCTTACTCGGGACAGGGGGATTGAGGCCCCAGCATTTT
clone size: -; V gene: TRBV5-4; D gene: TRBD2; J gene: TRBJ2-5; CDR3 length: 15; CDR3 protein: CASSLVSGGKETQYF; CDR3 DNA: TGTGCCAGCAGCTTGGTTAGCGGGGGAAAAGAGACCCAGTACTTC
clone size: -; V gene: TRBV2; D gene: TRBD1; J gene: TRBJ1-1; CDR3 length: 13; CDR3 protein: CASSDQGDAEAFF; CDR3 DNA: TGTGCCAGCAGTGATCAGGGGGACGCTGAAGCTTTCTTT
clone size: -; V gene: TRBV28; D gene: TRBD2; J gene: TRBJ2-7; CDR3 length: 15; CDR3 protein: CASSLLASGSWEQYF; CDR3 DNA: TGTGCCAGCAGTTTATTGGCTAGCGGGAGTTGGGAGCAGTACTTC
clone size: few; V gene: TRBV7-8; D gene: -; J gene: TRBJ1-1; CDR3 length: 12; CDR3 protein: CASARENTEAFF; CDR3 DNA: TGTGCCAGCGCACGGGAGAACACTGAAGCTTTCTTT
clone size: -; V gene: TRBV7-2; D gene: TRBD1; J gene: TRBJ1-1; CDR3 length: 12; CDR3 protein: CASSPDREQAFF; CDR3 DNA: TGTGCCAGCAGCCCAGACAGGGAGCAAGCTTTCTTT
clone size: -; V gene: TRBV9; D gene: -; J gene: TRBJ2-1; CDR3 length: 15; CDR3 protein: CASSSGLAQYNEQFF; CDR3 DNA: TGTGCCAGCAGCTCGGGCCTAGCGCAGTACAATGAGCAGTTCTTC
clone size: -; V gene: TRBV4-3; D gene: TRBD1; J gene: TRBJ2-5; CDR3 length: 15; CDR3 protein: CASSQDLGQLETQYF; CDR3 DNA: TGCGCCAGCAGCCAAGACCTGGGACAGTTAGAGACCCAGTACTTC
clone size: -; V gene: TRBV2; D gene: -; J gene: TRBJ1-1; CDR3 length: 15; CDR3 protein: CASQIRVGENTEAFF; CDR3 DNA: TGTGCCAGCCAAATCAGGGTGGGGGAGAACACTGAAGCTTTCTTT
clone size: -; V gene: TRBV5-1; D gene: -; J gene: TRBJ2-1; CDR3 length: 14; CDR3 protein: CASSVGSDNNEQFF; CDR3 DNA: TGCGCCAGCAGCGTAGGCTCAGATAACAATGAGCAGTTCTTC
clone size: -; V gene: TRBV10-3; D gene: -; J gene: TRBJ2-1; CDR3 length: 12; CDR3 protein: CAISEAVEGQFF; CDR3 DNA: TGTGCCATCAGTGAGGCCGTGGAAGGGCAGTTCTTC
clone size: -; V gene: TRBV7-9; D gene: -; J gene: TRBJ2-7; CDR3 length: 19; CDR3 protein: CASSTTSRPLGQSVYEQYF; CDR3 DNA: TGTGCCAGCAGCACAACATCCCGGCCTTTGGGACAATCTGTCTACGAGCAGTACTTC
clone size: -; V gene: TRBV5-1; D gene: -; J gene: TRBJ2-5; CDR3 length: 16; CDR3 protein: CASSITGQGNQETQYF; CDR3 DNA: TGCGCCAGCAGCATTACGGGGCAGGGGAACCAAGAGACCCAGTACTTC